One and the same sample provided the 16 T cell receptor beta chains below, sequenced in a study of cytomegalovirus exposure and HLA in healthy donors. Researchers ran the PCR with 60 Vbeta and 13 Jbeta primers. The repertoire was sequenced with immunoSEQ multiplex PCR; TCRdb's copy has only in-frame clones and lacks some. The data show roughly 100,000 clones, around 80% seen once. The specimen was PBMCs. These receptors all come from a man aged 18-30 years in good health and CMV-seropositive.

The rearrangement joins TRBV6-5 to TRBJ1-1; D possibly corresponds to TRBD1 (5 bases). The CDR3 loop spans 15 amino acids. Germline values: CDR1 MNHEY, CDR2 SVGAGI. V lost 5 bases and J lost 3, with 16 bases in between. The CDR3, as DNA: TGTGCCAGCAGTACCCCGGGGGGAGGGGACACTGAAGCTTTCTTT. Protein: CASSTPGGGDTEAFF.

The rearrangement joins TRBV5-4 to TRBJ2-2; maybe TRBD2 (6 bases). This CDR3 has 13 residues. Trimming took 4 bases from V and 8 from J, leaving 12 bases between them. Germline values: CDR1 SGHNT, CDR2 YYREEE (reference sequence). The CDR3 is CASSMTSLGELFF. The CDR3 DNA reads TGTGCCAGCAGCATGACTAGTTTGGGGGAGCTGTTTTTT. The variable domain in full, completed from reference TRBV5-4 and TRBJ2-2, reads ETGVTQSPTHLIKTRGQQVTLRCSSQSGHNTVSWYQQALGQGPQFIFQYYREEENGRGNFPPRFSGLQFPNYSSELNVNALELDDSALYLCASSMTSLGELFFGEGSRLTVL.

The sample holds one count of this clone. The DNA for the CDR3 is TGTGCCAGTAGTATAGATCTGGCGGGGCCGAGGGATACGCAGTATTTT. Protein: CASSIDLAGPRDTQYF. The chain combines TRBV19 with TRBJ2-3; maybe TRBD2 (6 bases). Germline assignment: CDR1 LNHDA and CDR2 SQIVND (reference sequence). Trimming removed 0 bases at V and 6 bases at J, with 16 bases between. This CDR3 has 16 residues.

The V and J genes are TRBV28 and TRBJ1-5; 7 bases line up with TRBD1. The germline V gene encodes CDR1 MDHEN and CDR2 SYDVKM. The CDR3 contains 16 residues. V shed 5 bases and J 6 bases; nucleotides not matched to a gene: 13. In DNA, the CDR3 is TGTGCCAGCAGTGCCCCGAAAGGGGGCGCGGGTCAGCCCCAGCATTTT. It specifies CASSAPKGGAGQPQHF.

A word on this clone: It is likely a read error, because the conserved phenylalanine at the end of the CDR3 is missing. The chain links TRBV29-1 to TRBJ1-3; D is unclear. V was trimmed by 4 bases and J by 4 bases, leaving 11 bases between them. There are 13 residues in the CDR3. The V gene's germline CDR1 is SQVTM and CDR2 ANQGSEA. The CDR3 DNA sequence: TGCAGCGTTGCAGGCAGATCGGGAAACACCATATATGTT. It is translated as CSVAGRSGNTIYV.

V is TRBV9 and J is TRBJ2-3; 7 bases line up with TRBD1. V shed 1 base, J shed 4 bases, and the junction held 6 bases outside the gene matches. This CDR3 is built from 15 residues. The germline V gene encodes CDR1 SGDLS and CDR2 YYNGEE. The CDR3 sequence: CASSVMRGQADTQYF. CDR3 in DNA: TGTGCCAGCAGCGTAATGAGGGGGCAGGCAGATACGCAGTATTTT. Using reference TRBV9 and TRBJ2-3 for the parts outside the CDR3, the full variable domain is DSGVTQTPKHLITATGQRVTLRCSPRSGDLSVYWYQQSLDQGLQFLIQYYNGEERAKGNILERFSAQQFPDLHSELNLSSLELGDSALYFCASSVMRGQADTQYFGPGTRLTVL.

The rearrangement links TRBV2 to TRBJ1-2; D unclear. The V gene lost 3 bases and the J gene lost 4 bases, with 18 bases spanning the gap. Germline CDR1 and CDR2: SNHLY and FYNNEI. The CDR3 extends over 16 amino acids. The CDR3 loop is CASSDDNMVRFYGYTF. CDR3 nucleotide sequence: TGTGCCAGCAGTGACGACAATATGGTCAGGTTCTATGGCTACACCTTC.

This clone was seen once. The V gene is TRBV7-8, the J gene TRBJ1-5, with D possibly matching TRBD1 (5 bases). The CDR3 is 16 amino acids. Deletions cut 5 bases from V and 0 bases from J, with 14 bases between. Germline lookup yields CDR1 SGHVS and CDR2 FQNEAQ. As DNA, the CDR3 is TGTGCCAGCAGCCCTGAGACAGTGTATAGCAATCAGCCCCAGCATTTT. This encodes CASSPETVYSNQPQHF. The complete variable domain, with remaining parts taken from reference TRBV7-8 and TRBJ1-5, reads GAGVSQSPRYKVAKRGQDVALRCDPISGHVSLFWYQQALGQGPEFLTYFQNEAQLDKSGLPSDRFFAERPEGSVSTLKIQRTQQEDSAVYLCASSPETVYSNQPQHFGDGTRLSIL.

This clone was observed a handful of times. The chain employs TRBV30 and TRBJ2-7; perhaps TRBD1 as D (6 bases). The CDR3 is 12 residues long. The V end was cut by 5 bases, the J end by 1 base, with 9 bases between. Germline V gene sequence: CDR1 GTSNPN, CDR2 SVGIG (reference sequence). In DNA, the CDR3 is TGTGCCTGGGAAACAGGGTCCTACGAGCAGTACTTC. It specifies CAWETGSYEQYF.

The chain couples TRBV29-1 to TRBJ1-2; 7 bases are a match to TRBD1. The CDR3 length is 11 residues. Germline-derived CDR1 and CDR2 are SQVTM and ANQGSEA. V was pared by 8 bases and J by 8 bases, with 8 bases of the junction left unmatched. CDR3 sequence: CSTTGESGYTF. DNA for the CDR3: TGCAGCACAACAGGGGAGTCGGGCTACACCTTC.

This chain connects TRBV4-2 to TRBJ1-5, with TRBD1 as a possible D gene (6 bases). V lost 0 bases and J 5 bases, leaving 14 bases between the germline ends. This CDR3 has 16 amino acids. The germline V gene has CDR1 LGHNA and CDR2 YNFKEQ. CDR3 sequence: CASSQDVRGQDQPQHF. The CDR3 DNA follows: TGTGCCAGCAGCCAAGATGTCAGGGGACAAGATCAGCCCCAGCATTTT.

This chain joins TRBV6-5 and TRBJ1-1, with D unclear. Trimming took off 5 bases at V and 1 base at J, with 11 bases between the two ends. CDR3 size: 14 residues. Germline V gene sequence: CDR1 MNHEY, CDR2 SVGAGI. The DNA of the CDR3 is TGTGCCAGCAGTAGCCCCCGAGGGAACACTGAAGCTTTCTTT. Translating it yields CASSSPRGNTEAFF.

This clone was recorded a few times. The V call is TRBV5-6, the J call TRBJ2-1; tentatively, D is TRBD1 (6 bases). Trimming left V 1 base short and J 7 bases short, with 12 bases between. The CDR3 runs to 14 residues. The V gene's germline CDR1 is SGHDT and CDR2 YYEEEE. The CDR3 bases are TGTGCCAGCAGCTTGTGGGCAGGGGAGAATGAGCAGTTCTTC. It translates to CASSLWAGENEQFF.

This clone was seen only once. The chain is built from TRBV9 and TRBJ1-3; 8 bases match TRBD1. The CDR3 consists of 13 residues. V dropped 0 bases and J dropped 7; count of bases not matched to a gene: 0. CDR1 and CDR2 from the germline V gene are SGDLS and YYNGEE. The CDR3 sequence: CASSVGQGNTIYF. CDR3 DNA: TGTGCCAGCAGCGTAGGACAGGGGAACACCATATATTTT.

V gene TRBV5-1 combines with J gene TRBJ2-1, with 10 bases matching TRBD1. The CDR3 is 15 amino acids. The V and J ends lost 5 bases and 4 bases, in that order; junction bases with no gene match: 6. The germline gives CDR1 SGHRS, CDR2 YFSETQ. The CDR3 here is CASRSDRGPYNEQFF. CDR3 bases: TGCGCCAGCAGGTCTGACAGGGGGCCATACAATGAGCAGTTCTTC.

The CDR3: CASSDKQLSSGNTIYF. CDR3 DNA: TGCGCCAGCAGTGATAAACAGCTTTCCTCTGGAAACACCATATATTTT. This chain uses TRBV10-1 with TRBJ1-3; D ambiguous. Germline V CDR1 and CDR2: WNHNN, SYGVQD (reference sequence). The CDR3 extends over 16 amino acids. The V end was cut by 3 bases, the J end by 0 bases, with 12 bases between.